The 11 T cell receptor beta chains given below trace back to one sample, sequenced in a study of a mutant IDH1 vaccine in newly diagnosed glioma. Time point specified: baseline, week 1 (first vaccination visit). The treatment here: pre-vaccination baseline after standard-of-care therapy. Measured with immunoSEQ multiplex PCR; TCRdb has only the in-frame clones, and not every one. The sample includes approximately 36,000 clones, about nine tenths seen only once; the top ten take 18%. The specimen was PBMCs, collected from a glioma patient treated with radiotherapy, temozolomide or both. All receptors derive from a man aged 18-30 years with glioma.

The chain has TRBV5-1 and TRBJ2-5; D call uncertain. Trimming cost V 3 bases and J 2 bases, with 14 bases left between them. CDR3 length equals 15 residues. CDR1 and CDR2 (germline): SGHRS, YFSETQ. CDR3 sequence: CASSWNRAWQETQYF. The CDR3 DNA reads TGCGCCAGCAGCTGGAATAGGGCGTGGCAAGAGACCCAGTACTTC.

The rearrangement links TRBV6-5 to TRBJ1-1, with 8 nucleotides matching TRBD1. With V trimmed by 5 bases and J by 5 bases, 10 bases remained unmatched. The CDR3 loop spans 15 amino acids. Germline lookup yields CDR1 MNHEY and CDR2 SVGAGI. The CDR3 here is CASSLDRAIRTEAFF. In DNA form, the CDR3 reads TGTGCCAGCAGTCTGGACAGGGCGATACGTACTGAAGCTTTCTTT.

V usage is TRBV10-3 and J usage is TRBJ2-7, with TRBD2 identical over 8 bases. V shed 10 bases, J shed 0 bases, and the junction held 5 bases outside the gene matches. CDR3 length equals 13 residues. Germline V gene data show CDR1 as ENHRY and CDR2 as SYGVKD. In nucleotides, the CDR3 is TGTGCCACGAAACTAGCGGCCTCCTACGAGCAGTACTTC. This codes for CATKLAASYEQYF.

The CDR3 coding sequence is TGTGCCAGCAGTTTACAGGGGAACTATGGCTACACCTTC. It yields the protein CASSLQGNYGYTF. The chain has TRBV28 and TRBJ1-2; D is perhaps TRBD1 (6 bases). The germline V and J ends were trimmed by 2 bases and 2 bases, with 6 bases remaining between them. The germline V gene encodes CDR1 MDHEN and CDR2 SYDVKM. The CDR3 is 13 residues long.

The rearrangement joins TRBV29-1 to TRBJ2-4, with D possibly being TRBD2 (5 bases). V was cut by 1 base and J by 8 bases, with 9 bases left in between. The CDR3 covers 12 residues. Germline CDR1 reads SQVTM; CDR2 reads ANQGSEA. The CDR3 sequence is CSVEGSEDIQYF. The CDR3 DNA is TGCAGCGTTGAAGGGTCGGAGGACATTCAGTACTTC.

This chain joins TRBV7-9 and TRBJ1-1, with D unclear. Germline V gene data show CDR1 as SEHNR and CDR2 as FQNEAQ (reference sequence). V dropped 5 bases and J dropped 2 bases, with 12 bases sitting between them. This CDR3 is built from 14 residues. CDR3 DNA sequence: TGTGCCAGCAGCCCCCGGACGGGAAACACTGAAGCTTTCTTT. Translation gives CASSPRTGNTEAFF.

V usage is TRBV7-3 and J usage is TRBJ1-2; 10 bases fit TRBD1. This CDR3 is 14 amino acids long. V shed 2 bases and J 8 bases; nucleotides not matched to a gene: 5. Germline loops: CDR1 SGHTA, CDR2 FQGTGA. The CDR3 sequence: CASSLSGTGVGYTF. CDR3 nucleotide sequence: TGTGCCAGCAGCTTATCCGGGACAGGGGTAGGCTACACCTTC.

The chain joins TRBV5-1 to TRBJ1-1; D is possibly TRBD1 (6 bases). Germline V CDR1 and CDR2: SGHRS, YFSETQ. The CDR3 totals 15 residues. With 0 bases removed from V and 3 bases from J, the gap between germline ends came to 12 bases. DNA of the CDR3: TGCGCCAGCAGCTTGGGGCGGGGGGCGGACACTGAAGCTTTCTTT. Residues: CASSLGRGADTEAFF.

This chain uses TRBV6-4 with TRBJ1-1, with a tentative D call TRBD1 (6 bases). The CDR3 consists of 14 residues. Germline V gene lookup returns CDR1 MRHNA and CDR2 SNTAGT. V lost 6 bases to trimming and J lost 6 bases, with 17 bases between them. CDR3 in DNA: TGTGCCAGCAGCGAACAGGGCTTCGAGGCTGAAGCTTTCTTT. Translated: CASSEQGFEAEAFF.

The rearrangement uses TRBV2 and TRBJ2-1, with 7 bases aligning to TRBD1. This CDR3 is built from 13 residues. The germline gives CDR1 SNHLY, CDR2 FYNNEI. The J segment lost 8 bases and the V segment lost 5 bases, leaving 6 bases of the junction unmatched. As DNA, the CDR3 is TGTGCCAGCAGTCTTGACAGGGTCCATGAGCAGTTCTTC. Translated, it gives CASSLDRVHEQFF.

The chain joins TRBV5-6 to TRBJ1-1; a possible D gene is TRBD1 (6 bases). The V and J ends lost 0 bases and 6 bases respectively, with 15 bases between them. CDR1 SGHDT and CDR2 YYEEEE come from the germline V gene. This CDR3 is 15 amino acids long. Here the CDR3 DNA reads TGTGCCAGCAGCTTGGGCCCCGGGACAACCGCTGAAGCTTTCTTT. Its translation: CASSLGPGTTAEAFF. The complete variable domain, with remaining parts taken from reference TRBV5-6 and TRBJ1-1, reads DAGVTQSPTHLIKTRGQQVTLRCSPKSGHDTVSWYQQALGQGPQFIFQYYEEEERQRGNFPDRFSGHQFPNYSSELNVNALLLGDSALYLCASSLGPGTTAEAFFGQGTRLTVV.